The rows below give T cell receptor beta chains drawn from one sample of a study of blood T cell repertoires in COVID-19. Sequenced by immunoSEQ multiplex PCR; TCRdb stores in-frame clones only, minus some. The sample has 110,000 or so clones, about two thirds seen once. The sample was peripheral blood. The receptors were gathered from a woman aged 40 to 50 with acute or convalescent COVID-19. Each CDR3 is given with its conserved first and last residue. The D gene is left open where the match is weak. Only part of the rows carry a size: once, few, many, or a class if the clone is expanded.

d_gene: TRBD2; abundance: NA; j_gene: TRBJ2-1; v_gene: TRBV7-2; CDR3nt: TGTGCCAGCAGCTCCGGACTAGCGGGGGGTGATGAGCAGTTCTTC; CDR3aa: CASSSGLAGGDEQFF
d_gene: NA; abundance: few; j_gene: TRBJ1-1; v_gene: TRBV4-1; CDR3nt: TGCGCCAGCAGCCAATCAAACAGGGAAGCTTTCTTT; CDR3aa: CASSQSNREAFF
d_gene: NA; abundance: NA; j_gene: TRBJ1-1; v_gene: TRBV9; CDR3nt: TGTGCCAGCAGCGTAGATCACGGGAAAACTGAAGCTTTCTTT; CDR3aa: CASSVDHGKTEAFF
d_gene: TRBD2; abundance: NA; j_gene: TRBJ2-7; v_gene: TRBV7-3; CDR3nt: TGTGCCAGCAGCTTAATGGGGGGGAGCTCCTACGAGCAGTACTTC; CDR3aa: CASSLMGGSSYEQYF
d_gene: TRBD1; abundance: NA; j_gene: TRBJ2-5; v_gene: TRBV5-1; CDR3nt: TGCGCCAGCAGCTTGGGGGACAGGGCAGAGACCCAGTACTTC; CDR3aa: CASSLGDRAETQYF
d_gene: NA; abundance: NA; j_gene: TRBJ1-1; v_gene: TRBV18; CDR3nt: TGTGCCAGCTCGGGGAGGGGGGACACTGAAGCTTTCTTT; CDR3aa: CASSGRGDTEAFF
d_gene: NA; abundance: few; j_gene: TRBJ1-1; v_gene: TRBV2; CDR3nt: TGTGCCAGCAGTGTGCAGATGAACACTGAAGCTTTCTTT; CDR3aa: CASSVQMNTEAFF
d_gene: NA; abundance: once; j_gene: TRBJ1-6; v_gene: TRBV19; CDR3nt: TGTGCCAGTGGATGGGGGCGGGATTCACCCCTCCACTTT; CDR3aa: CASGWGRDSPLHF
d_gene: NA; abundance: NA; j_gene: TRBJ1-6; v_gene: TRBV6-5; CDR3nt: TGTGCCAGCACGAAAACAGGCAGCGATTCACCCCTCCACTTT; CDR3aa: CASTKTGSDSPLHF
d_gene: TRBD2; abundance: NA; j_gene: TRBJ2-3; v_gene: TRBV6-5; CDR3nt: TGTGCCAGCAGGGAGGCTAGCGGGGCAGATACGCAGTATTTT; CDR3aa: CASREASGADTQYF
d_gene: NA; abundance: NA; j_gene: TRBJ1-4; v_gene: TRBV5-1; CDR3nt: TGCGCCAGCAGCGGCGGACAGCACACCAATGAAAAACTGTTTTTT; CDR3aa: CASSGGQHTNEKLFF
d_gene: TRBD1; abundance: NA; j_gene: TRBJ2-1; v_gene: TRBV11-3; CDR3nt: TGTGCCAGCAGCTTAGCAGGGGGCAATGAGCAGTTCTTC; CDR3aa: CASSLAGGNEQFF
d_gene: NA; abundance: NA; j_gene: TRBJ1-2; v_gene: TRBV5-1; CDR3nt: TGCGCCAGCAGCTTGGGGGACAAGAACTATGGCTACACCTTC; CDR3aa: CASSLGDKNYGYTF
d_gene: NA; abundance: NA; j_gene: TRBJ1-6; v_gene: TRBV7-9; CDR3nt: TGTGCCAGCACCCCGCCGGGCAGGGAAACATCACCCCTCCACTTT; CDR3aa: CASTPPGRETSPLHF
d_gene: TRBD2; abundance: NA; j_gene: TRBJ2-4; v_gene: TRBV3-1/TRBV3-2; CDR3nt: TGTGCCAGCAGCCCGGTGGCTAGCGGGGGGGGTCAGTACTTC; CDR3aa: CASSPVASGGGQYF
d_gene: NA; abundance: NA; j_gene: TRBJ2-3; v_gene: TRBV10-3; CDR3nt: TGTGCCATCAGTGGGGGGCTGGAGACAGATACGCAGTATTTT; CDR3aa: CAISGGLETDTQYF
d_gene: NA; abundance: few; j_gene: TRBJ2-2; v_gene: TRBV7-3; CDR3nt: TGTGCCAGCAGCCTGGGAGAGAACACCGGGGAGCTGTTTTTT; CDR3aa: CASSLGENTGELFF
d_gene: NA; abundance: NA; j_gene: TRBJ2-5; v_gene: TRBV7-8; CDR3nt: TGTGCCAGCAGCTTAAGGGGGGAGACCCAGTACTTC; CDR3aa: CASSLRGETQYF
d_gene: TRBD1; abundance: once; j_gene: TRBJ1-1; v_gene: TRBV30; CDR3nt: TGTGCCTGGAGTGTTGTTACAGGGGGAATTGAAGCTTTCTTT; CDR3aa: CAWSVVTGGIEAFF
d_gene: NA; abundance: NA; j_gene: TRBJ1-2; v_gene: TRBV5-1; CDR3nt: TGCGCCAGCAGCTTAGAGGCCGGTTTTGGCTACACCTTC; CDR3aa: CASSLEAGFGYTF
d_gene: NA; abundance: NA; j_gene: TRBJ1-6; v_gene: TRBV7-9; CDR3nt: TGTGCCAGCAGCCCCGCGGTGGCGGGACCCCTCCACTTT; CDR3aa: CASSPAVAGPLHF
d_gene: TRBD1; abundance: NA; j_gene: TRBJ2-1; v_gene: TRBV7-2; CDR3nt: TGTGCCAGTCGGGACAGTGTGTATCCAGAGCAGTTCTTC; CDR3aa: CASRDSVYPEQFF
d_gene: TRBD2; abundance: NA; j_gene: TRBJ2-1; v_gene: TRBV5-5; CDR3nt: TGTGCCAGCAGCCGCCAGCTAGCGGGGGGGTCGGATGAGCAGTTCTTC; CDR3aa: CASSRQLAGGSDEQFF
d_gene: TRBD1; abundance: once; j_gene: TRBJ2-2; v_gene: TRBV7-6; CDR3nt: TGTGCCAGCAGCTTACAACAGGGGGTCGCCGGGGAGCTGTTTTTT; CDR3aa: CASSLQQGVAGELFF
d_gene: NA; abundance: NA; j_gene: TRBJ1-3; v_gene: TRBV7-2; CDR3nt: TGTGCCAGCAGCTTAGGGGTCGGACAGTTCTCTGGAAACACCATATATTTT; CDR3aa: CASSLGVGQFSGNTIYF
d_gene: NA; abundance: once; j_gene: TRBJ2-5; v_gene: TRBV6-5; CDR3nt: TGTGCCAGCAGTTATTTCAAGACCCAGTACTTC; CDR3aa: CASSYFKTQYF
d_gene: NA; abundance: few; j_gene: TRBJ2-2; v_gene: TRBV30; CDR3nt: TGTGCCTGGAGGGGTCCGGGGACCGGGGAGCTGTTTTTT; CDR3aa: CAWRGPGTGELFF
d_gene: TRBD2; abundance: NA; j_gene: TRBJ2-7; v_gene: TRBV7-2; CDR3nt: TGTGCCAGCAGCTTACCCGGACTAGGAAGTAACGAGCAGTACTTC; CDR3aa: CASSLPGLGSNEQYF